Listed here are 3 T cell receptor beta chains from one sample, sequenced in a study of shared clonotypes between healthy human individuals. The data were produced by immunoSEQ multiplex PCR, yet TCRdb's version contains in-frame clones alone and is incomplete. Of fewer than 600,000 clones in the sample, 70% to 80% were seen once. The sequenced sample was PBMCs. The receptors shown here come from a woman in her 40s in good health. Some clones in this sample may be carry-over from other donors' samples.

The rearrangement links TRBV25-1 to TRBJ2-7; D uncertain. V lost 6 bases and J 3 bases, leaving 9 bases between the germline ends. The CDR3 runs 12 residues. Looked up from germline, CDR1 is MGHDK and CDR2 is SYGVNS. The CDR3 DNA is TGTGCCAGCAGGGCCCTAGGCTACGAGCAGTACTTC. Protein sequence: CASRALGYEQYF.

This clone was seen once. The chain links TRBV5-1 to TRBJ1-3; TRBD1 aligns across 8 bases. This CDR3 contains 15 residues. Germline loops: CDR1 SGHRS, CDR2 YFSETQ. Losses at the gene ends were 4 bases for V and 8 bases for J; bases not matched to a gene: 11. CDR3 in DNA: TGCGCCAGCAGCCGGACAGGGTCGGGACTATACACCATATATTTT. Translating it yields CASSRTGSGLYTIYF. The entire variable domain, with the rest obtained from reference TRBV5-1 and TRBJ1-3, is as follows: KAGVTQTPRYLIKTRGQQVTLSCSPISGHRSVSWYQQTPGQGLQFLFEYFSETQRNKGNFPGRFSGRQFSNSRSEMNVSTLELGDSALYLCASSRTGSGLYTIYFGEGSWLTVV.

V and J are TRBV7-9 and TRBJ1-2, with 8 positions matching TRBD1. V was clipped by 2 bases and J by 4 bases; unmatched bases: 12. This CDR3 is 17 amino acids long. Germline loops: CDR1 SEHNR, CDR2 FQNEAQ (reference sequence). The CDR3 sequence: CASSLWGEEDRGYGYTF. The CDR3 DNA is TGTGCCAGCAGCTTATGGGGGGAGGAAGACAGGGGCTATGGCTACACCTTC.